The T cell receptor (beta chain) described here comes from a study of cytomegalovirus exposure and HLA in healthy donors. V shed 6 bases, J shed 2 bases, and the junction held 9 bases outside the gene matches. Germline-derived CDR1 and CDR2 are MNHEY and SVGAGI. This CDR3 has 15 amino acids. 60 Vbeta and 13 Jbeta primers were used in PCR. Method: immunoSEQ multiplex PCR; TCRdb's copy keeps in-frame clones and lacks some. This sample contains around 120,000 clones. The sample was PBMCs. This clonotype was obtained from a man aged 50-60 years in good health and CMV-seronegative. The chain joins TRBV6-5 to TRBJ2-7, with 8 nucleotides matching TRBD1. CDR3 sequence reads: CASSPPRTGTYEQYF. The DNA of the CDR3 is TGTGCCAGCAGCCCACCCCGGACAGGGACCTACGAGCAGTACTTC.